The T cell receptor (beta chain) described here comes from a study of CD8 T cells in Susac syndrome. Reverse transcription used about 0.5 to 1 ug RNA and random hexamers. Amplification of TCR beta CDR3 by immunoSEQ multiplex PCR spanned 54 Vbeta and 13 Jbeta. TCRdb fed the immunoSEQ multiplex PCR reads into MiXCR, producing one record per CDR3 protein. The table lists more than 150,000 distinct CDR3 sequences, around 90% of them singletons. The CDR3 consists of 16 residues. The germline V gene has CDR1 SGHRS and CDR2 YFSETQ. The V and J ends lost 3 bases and 5 bases, in that order; junction bases with no gene match: 7. CD8+ and CD4+ T cells taken from blood had their TCR beta sequenced. Controls were healthy donors chosen to match patients in age and sex. TEMRA cells were enriched by FACS, while CD8+ and CD4+ T cells were obtained through a negative isolation that was performed magnetically.

Sequences were obtained from CD4+ T cells from PBMCs. This clonotype originated in a human donor in good health. The gene calls are TRBV5-1 and TRBJ2-2; TRBD2 matches 10 bases. The CDR3 is CASSSRTSGRTGELFF. In nucleotides, the CDR3 is TGCGCCAGCAGCTCCCGGACTAGCGGAAGGACCGGGGAGCTGTTTTTT.